This is a list of T cell receptor beta chains from one sample in a study of blood T cell repertoires in COVID-19. Sequenced by immunoSEQ multiplex PCR; TCRdb stores in-frame clones only, minus some. Of fewer than 150,000 clones listed, under 85% are singletons. Sequenced material: PBMCs or T cells enriched from blood (not recorded which). These receptors came from a man aged 25 to 40 who had recovered from COVID-19. CDR3s include the opening cysteine and the closing phenylalanine or tryptophan. D genes are given only for firm matches. For some rows the clone size is stated as once, few or many, or as a class when expanded; others skip it.

j_call,v_call,clone_size,d_call,cdr3_aa,cdr3_nt
TRBJ1-1,TRBV7-9,once,NA,CASSPMTGNTEAFF,TGTGCCAGCAGCCCGATGACAGGGAACACTGAAGCTTTCTTT
TRBJ2-7,TRBV7-9,NA,TRBD2,CATKRLAESYEQYF,TGTGCCACTAAGAGACTAGCGGAGTCCTACGAGCAGTACTTC
TRBJ1-3,TRBV23-1,once,NA,CARAPGNSGNTIYF,TGCGCCAGAGCCCCAGGGAACTCTGGAAACACCATATATTTT
TRBJ2-3,TRBV11-1,NA,NA,CASSLALDTQYF,TGTGCCAGCAGCTTAGCTCTCGATACGCAGTATTTT
TRBJ1-3,TRBV6-5,NA,NA,CASRGSFDSGNTIYF,TGTGCCAGCAGGGGCAGCTTCGACTCTGGAAACACCATATATTTT
TRBJ1-1,TRBV11-2,NA,NA,CASSTDGTEAFF,TGTGCCAGCAGCACAGACGGCACTGAAGCTTTCTTT
TRBJ1-3,TRBV11-2,NA,NA,CASSPGGSGNTIYF,TGTGCCAGCAGCCCCGGGGGTTCTGGAAACACCATATATTTT
TRBJ1-5,TRBV5-4,NA,NA,CASSLESGQPQHF,TGTGCCAGCAGCTTGGAATCGGGGCAGCCCCAGCATTTT
TRBJ1-1,TRBV30,NA,NA,CAWTPTGTYTEAFF,TGTGCCTGGACCCCTACCGGGACATACACTGAAGCTTTCTTT
TRBJ1-1,TRBV7-6,NA,NA,CASSTDPSHVMNTEAFF,TGTGCCAGCAGCACGGACCCTAGCCATGTAATGAACACTGAAGCTTTCTTT
TRBJ2-4,TRBV5-8,NA,TRBD2,CASSSGTSGGANQYF,TGTGCCAGCAGCTCCGGGACTAGCGGGGGGGCGAATCAGTACTTC
TRBJ1-5,TRBV2,NA,NA,CASSEFRDSNQPQHF,TGTGCCAGCAGTGAATTCAGGGACTCCAATCAGCCCCAGCATTTT
TRBJ2-1,TRBV5-6,NA,TRBD1,CASTGQSYNEQFF,TGTGCCAGCACGGGACAGTCTTACAATGAGCAGTTCTTC
TRBJ2-3,TRBV10-2,NA,TRBD2,CASSESLTGTSGQSTDTQYF,TGCGCCAGCAGTGAGTCCCTCACCGGGACTAGCGGGCAAAGCACAGATACGCAGTATTTT
TRBJ2-2,TRBV5-1,NA,TRBD2,CASSAGLAGTGELFF,TGCGCCAGCAGCGCCGGACTAGCAGGCACCGGGGAGCTGTTTTTT
TRBJ1-6,TRBV4-1,NA,TRBD1,CASSQERTGSSYNSPLHF,TGCGCCAGCAGCCAAGAAAGGACAGGGAGCTCCTATAATTCACCCCTCCACTTT
TRBJ1-4,TRBV19,NA,NA,CASNRALGDEKLFF,TGTGCCAGTAACAGGGCCCTAGGAGATGAAAAACTGTTTTTT
TRBJ2-5,TRBV2,NA,NA,CASSSGPETQYF,TGTGCCAGCAGTTCTGGGCCGGAGACCCAGTACTTC
TRBJ2-3,TRBV27,NA,NA,CASSLRGGARTDTQYF,TGTGCCAGCAGTTTGAGAGGCGGGGCCCGCACAGATACGCAGTATTTT
TRBJ1-6,TRBV2,few,TRBD1,CASIRQGSNSPLHF,TGTGCCAGCATTAGACAGGGTAGCAATTCACCCCTCCACTTT
TRBJ2-5,TRBV4-1,NA,NA,CASSQAGTRETQYF,TGCGCCAGCAGCCAAGCAGGCACTCGGGAGACCCAGTACTTC
TRBJ2-3,TRBV2,NA,TRBD1,CASTPRATGGWGTDTQYF,TGTGCCAGCACCCCACGGGCAACAGGGGGGTGGGGCACAGATACGCAGTATTTT
TRBJ2-1,TRBV5-1,NA,TRBD2,CASSIGTSPYNEQFF,TGCGCCAGCAGTATTGGGACTAGCCCCTACAATGAGCAGTTCTTC
TRBJ2-7,TRBV15,NA,NA,CATSRALGRYEQYF,TGTGCCACCAGCAGAGCCCTCGGTCGCTACGAGCAGTACTTC
TRBJ1-1,TRBV28,NA,NA,CASSLPSGSNTEAFF,TGTGCCAGCAGTTTACCATCAGGATCGAACACTGAAGCTTTCTTT
TRBJ2-5,TRBV24-1,NA,NA,CATRWFETQYF,TGTGCCACCCGGTGGTTCGAGACCCAGTACTTC